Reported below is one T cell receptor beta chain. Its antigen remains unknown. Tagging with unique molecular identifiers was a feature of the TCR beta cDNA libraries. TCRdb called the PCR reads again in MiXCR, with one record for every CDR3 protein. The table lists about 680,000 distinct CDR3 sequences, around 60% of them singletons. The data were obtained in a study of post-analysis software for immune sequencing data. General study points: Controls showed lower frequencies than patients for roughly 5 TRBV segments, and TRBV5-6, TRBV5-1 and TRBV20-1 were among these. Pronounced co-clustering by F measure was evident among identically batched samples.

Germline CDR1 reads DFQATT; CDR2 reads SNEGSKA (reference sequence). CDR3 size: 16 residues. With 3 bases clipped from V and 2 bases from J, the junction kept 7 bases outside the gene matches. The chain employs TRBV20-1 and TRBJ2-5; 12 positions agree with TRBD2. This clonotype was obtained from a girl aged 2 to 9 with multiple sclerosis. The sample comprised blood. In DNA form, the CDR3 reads TGCAGTGCTAGGACTAGCGGGGGTCCGGATCAAGAGACCCAGTACTTC. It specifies CSARTSGGPDQETQYF.